This is a list of T cell receptor beta chains from one sample in a study of CD4 T cells in relation to SARS-CoV-2 and coronaviruses. These receptors have no identified antigens. TCRdb's table, derived via immunoSEQ multiplex PCR, lists solely in-frame clones and lacks some. The data contain about 22,000 clones, 68% of them singletons. The sequencing input was CD4+ T cells from PBMCs, cultured in vitro. The receptors derive from a human donor in good health. The conserved cysteine and the conserved F or W are not part of the CDR3 here. A D gene is named only where the DNA matches it firmly.

d_gene: TRBD1; v_gene: TRBV4-2; j_gene: TRBJ1-1; CDR3aa: ASSQGTGFMNTEAF
d_gene: .; v_gene: TRBV9; j_gene: TRBJ1-2; CDR3aa: ASSVDEGTYGYT
d_gene: .; v_gene: TRBV7-3; j_gene: TRBJ2-7; CDR3aa: ASSLNSNSYEQY
d_gene: TRBD1; v_gene: TRBV7-2; j_gene: TRBJ1-2; CDR3aa: ASSLVRQGYDGYT
d_gene: TRBD1; v_gene: TRBV5-1; j_gene: TRBJ2-1; CDR3aa: ASSRDRVTTNEQF
d_gene: .; v_gene: TRBV9; j_gene: TRBJ2-5; CDR3aa: ASSVGGAQETQY
d_gene: .; v_gene: TRBV19; j_gene: TRBJ2-7; CDR3aa: ASSYSRGSYEQY
d_gene: TRBD1; v_gene: TRBV2; j_gene: TRBJ1-5; CDR3aa: ASSVYGGQAGQPQH
d_gene: TRBD2; v_gene: TRBV4-1; j_gene: TRBJ2-5; CDR3aa: ASSTGLAAFFQETQY
d_gene: TRBD1; v_gene: TRBV19; j_gene: TRBJ1-2; CDR3aa: ASSKHDRVKNYGYT
d_gene: .; v_gene: TRBV13; j_gene: TRBJ2-3; CDR3aa: ASSLGWGGLTDTQY
d_gene: TRBD2; v_gene: TRBV7-2; j_gene: TRBJ2-1; CDR3aa: ASSLWGLAGEQF
d_gene: .; v_gene: TRBV7-9; j_gene: TRBJ2-5; CDR3aa: APGQGGKETQY
d_gene: .; v_gene: TRBV7-8; j_gene: TRBJ2-3; CDR3aa: ASSGFGRGTDTQY
d_gene: .; v_gene: TRBV11-2; j_gene: TRBJ1-1; CDR3aa: ASTFQGGSGTEAF
d_gene: .; v_gene: TRBV7-3; j_gene: TRBJ1-1; CDR3aa: ASSLQENTEAF
d_gene: .; v_gene: TRBV5-6; j_gene: TRBJ1-3; CDR3aa: ASSSLQGDAGNTIY
d_gene: TRBD2; v_gene: TRBV19; j_gene: TRBJ2-3; CDR3aa: ASSIPGLAGSTDTQY
d_gene: .; v_gene: TRBV21-1; j_gene: TRBJ2-7; CDR3aa: ASSPRPMSSYEQY
d_gene: TRBD1; v_gene: TRBV29-1; j_gene: TRBJ2-7; CDR3aa: SVDTGGGNEQY
d_gene: TRBD2; v_gene: TRBV11-2; j_gene: TRBJ2-3; CDR3aa: ASSLGTSGSTPDTQY
d_gene: .; v_gene: TRBV7-2; j_gene: TRBJ1-1; CDR3aa: ASSLVEGLNTEAF
d_gene: .; v_gene: TRBV3-1/TRBV3-2; j_gene: TRBJ2-7; CDR3aa: ASSPLLARSREQY
d_gene: .; v_gene: TRBV7-9; j_gene: TRBJ1-1; CDR3aa: ASSLGGRGDNTEAF
d_gene: TRBD1; v_gene: TRBV7-9; j_gene: TRBJ1-6; CDR3aa: ASTRGGQGASPLH
d_gene: TRBD2; v_gene: TRBV7-8; j_gene: TRBJ2-7; CDR3aa: ASSLASGGPYEQY
d_gene: .; v_gene: TRBV18; j_gene: TRBJ1-3; CDR3aa: ASSPPRAETLGNTIY
d_gene: .; v_gene: TRBV6-1; j_gene: TRBJ1-3; CDR3aa: ASSEGLSGNTIY
d_gene: TRBD2; v_gene: TRBV3-1/TRBV3-2; j_gene: TRBJ2-7; CDR3aa: ASSQEGAGGSYEQY
d_gene: .; v_gene: TRBV6-2/TRBV6-3; j_gene: TRBJ2-7; CDR3aa: ASSNTWRAISSYEQY
d_gene: .; v_gene: TRBV6-5; j_gene: TRBJ2-1; CDR3aa: ASSYGRYNEQF
d_gene: .; v_gene: TRBV5-6; j_gene: TRBJ1-1; CDR3aa: ASSFRDRGAEAF
d_gene: TRBD2; v_gene: TRBV10-3; j_gene: TRBJ2-5; CDR3aa: AISDTSSGTKRQTQY
d_gene: .; v_gene: TRBV11-2; j_gene: TRBJ1-2; CDR3aa: ASSLKGYGYT
d_gene: .; v_gene: TRBV5-4; j_gene: TRBJ2-3; CDR3aa: ASSTAGLDTQY
d_gene: .; v_gene: TRBV10-3; j_gene: TRBJ1-1; CDR3aa: AIRRDPNTEAF
d_gene: .; v_gene: TRBV10-1; j_gene: TRBJ2-1; CDR3aa: ASSGAGRRSEQF